The T cell receptor beta chain described here comes from a study of beta chain features in type 1 diabetes (dated by TCRdb to between 2018 and 2020). As for the study more broadly: Mean age, gender distribution, total cell number and subset yield did not differ between patients and healthy donors. A total of about 100 million sorted cells were examined across all samples, and RNA yield correlated strongly with the number of cells per subset. Regulatory and stem cell-like memory subsets were isolated from only 8 patients and 8 healthy donors, whereas naive and central memory subsets came from all 30 or so donors. In the study, recently diagnosed type 1 diabetes patients and matched healthy donors were compared on the TCRB repertoires of their sorted circulating CD4+ T cell subsets. What the authors observed across the whole study: Because the HLA sub-analyses included only small numbers of individuals, any influence of HLA type on TCRB rearrangement was left unresolved. Naive, central memory and regulatory TCRB repertoires appeared to be more alike among patients than among healthy donors. PCR might favor shorter templates, but patient and control samples were amplified and corrected together, so any skew would affect both groups equally. Because cDNA rather than genomic DNA was sequenced, highly expressing activated cells could have been over-represented, although no difference in activation and CD3 levels was found between groups. At VDJ recombination sites, patients with type 1 diabetes made fewer insertions and deleted more nucleotides, a pattern implying thymic rearrangement abnormalities. In all four CD4+ subsets, TCRB CDR3 length was moderately but significantly shorter in type 1 diabetes patients.

V is shortened by 6 bases, J by 3 bases, and the region joining them spans 5 bases. In the germline V gene, CDR1 corresponds to SNHLY and CDR2 to FYNNEI. The CDR3 numbers 11 residues from cysteine through phenylalanine. Only the CDR3 DNA stays, 33 bases, in frame from base 1. A note on this clone: The antigen it binds to is not known. Base-call qualities are not available, and no considerably larger clone is one nucleotide away.

All of the isolated RNA was reverse transcribed with the High Capacity cDNA Reverse Transcription Kit, so expressed TCRB transcripts were sequenced. Naive, central memory and regulatory T cell samples underwent deep immunoSEQ sequencing, averaging around 3.6 million total reads per sample. After sorted cells were lysed in RLT buffer, RNA was extracted with DNase-treated RNeasy Micro or Mini kits, with the choice depending on cell number. To prevent cross-contamination, every cell subset was processed on its own, while patient and healthy donor samples were processed together. Using the immunoSEQ multiplex PCR, TCRB sequences were amplified from cDNA into 87-bp fragments spanning the CDR3 region. Sequencing of the amplicons was done on the Illumina HiSeq platform. In the source study's methods: PCR bias was computationally corrected using synthetic template baselines, reads within Hamming distance 2 were collapsed, and singletons that could not be merged were discarded. By aligning reads against IMGT, V, D and J genes, CDR3 length, and insertions or deletions at six rearrangement sites were assigned. Within each subset, clonotype counts were normalized to the number of sorted cells before true diversity and Gini coefficients were calculated with the tcR R package. The overlap coefficient, calculated on TCRB nucleotide sequences, was used to measure repertoire sharing. TCRdb provides this immuneACCESS table in a form limited to in-frame rearrangements. Some clones are lacking; in checked studies, under half of them reflect an unresolved V gene, and why the rest are absent is not known. Clone size and V and J calls were adopted from that table, with D and trimming inferred from the DNA. Across this sample there are 200,000 to 300,000 clones, with about 26% seen only once. Around 4% of the sample is in the top ten clones.

A single peripheral blood draw of about 116 mL on average was collected from each donor into heparinised tubes. A BD FACSAria II and a panel including CD45RO, CCR7, CD25, CD127, CD95 and CD27 were used to sort naive, central memory, regulatory and stem cell-like memory CD4+ T cells. A purity above 95% was achieved for all sorted populations. PBMCs were isolated right away by Lymphoprep density gradient centrifugation and were stained directly, without culture. Samples were stained and sorted in pairs, with one healthy donor and one patient per experiment, so that batch effects were minimized. Input material: central memory CD4+ T cells from blood. The clonotype originates from a man in his thirties or forties in good health. The receptor chain draws on TRBV2 and TRBJ2-5; a confident D gene designation cannot be given. The CDR3 corresponds to CASSLKETQYF. The DNA sequence is given as TGTGCCAGCAGCTTAAAAGAGACCCAGTACTTC.